This T cell receptor (beta chain) was found in a study of response to subunit inactivated influenza vaccine. V shed 7 bases, J shed 5 bases, and the junction held 14 bases outside the gene matches. CDR3 length: 16 amino acids. Study-wide results and caveats: The authors offered the suggestion that each seasonal influenza vaccination recruits few new T cells.

This clonotype has a handful of counts. Its antigen is unknown. TCRdb passed the RT-PCR reads through MiXCR, listing each CDR3 protein once. The data contain around 520,000 distinct CDR3 sequences, around 25% of them singletons. Sequencing was performed on CD4+ T cells sorted from PBMCs, taken roughly 5 days after vaccination. The sequence was obtained from a man over 45 who received an inactivated influenza vaccine. This chain uses TRBV12-3 or TRBV12-4 with TRBJ2-3, with TRBD2 identical over 8 bases. The CDR3 DNA follows: TGTGCCAGCACCCCAAAGACTAGCGCGGGTCTAGATACGCAGTATTTT. Protein sequence: CASTPKTSAGLDTQYF.